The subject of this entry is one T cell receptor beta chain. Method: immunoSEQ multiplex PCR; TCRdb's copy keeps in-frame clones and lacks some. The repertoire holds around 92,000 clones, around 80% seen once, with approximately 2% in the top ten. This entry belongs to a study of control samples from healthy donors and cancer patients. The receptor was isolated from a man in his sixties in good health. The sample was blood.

CDR3 in amino acids: CASSNVGGNEQYF. CDR3 sequence (DNA): TGTGCCAGCAGTAATGTCGGGGGCAACGAGCAGTACTTC. The V gene is TRBV2, the J gene TRBJ2-7; D may match TRBD1 or TRBD2 (6 bases each). This CDR3 spans 13 amino acids. V was pared by 5 bases and J by 5 bases, with 13 bases between. CDR1 and CDR2 (germline): SNHLY, FYNNEI.